This T cell receptor (beta chain) was observed in a study of Ad26.COV2.S vaccination and SARS-CoV-2 variants. Study-level points and caveats: Similar non-spike TCR breadth was seen in vaccine and placebo recipients.

Note on this clone: The antigen is not known.

Germline V gene sequence: CDR1 SGHTS, CDR2 YDEGEE. The CDR3 is 17 amino acids. With 0 bases clipped from V and 2 bases from J, the junction kept 5 bases outside the gene matches. Treatment reported: some 19 received Ad26.COV2.S at low or high dose, single or two shots; roughly 5 received placebo; per-sample allocation not given. Sampling was done on day 63 after the first vaccine or placebo injection. Vaccine was an Ad26 vector expressing Wuhan-strain SARS-CoV-2 spike. Profiled with immunoSEQ multiplex PCR; TCRdb holds only in-frame clones, not every one. The table shows 300,000 to 350,000 clones, with 85% occurring only once.

The clonotype comes from a person between 18 and 60 years old who received the Ad26.COV2.S COVID-19 vaccine or a placebo. This sample comprised peripheral blood, obtained in a trial of Ad26.COV2.S vaccine versus placebo. The chain links TRBV5-8 to TRBJ2-3; TRBD2 matches 11 bases. CDR3 loop: CASSLAGTSGYTDTQYF. The CDR3 DNA follows: TGTGCCAGCAGCTTGGCCGGGACTAGCGGATACACAGATACGCAGTATTTT.